These 18 T cell receptor beta chains were all obtained from the same sample, sequenced in a study of cytomegalovirus exposure and HLA in healthy donors (dated by TCRdb to 2015 to 2018). The receptor library was made with the immunoSEQ multiplex PCR assay. For the multiplex PCR, a mixture combining 60 forward primers for TCR Vbeta segments and 13 reverse primers for TCR Jbeta segments was used. The table comes from immuneACCESS by way of TCRdb, which keeps in-frame sequences with V and J called. Part of the clones is missing from these tables; in studies checked, under half for an unresolved V gene and the rest for unknown reasons. A total of approximately 190,000 clones appear in this sample, approximately 12% of them only once. The ten top clones hold 7.8% of the sample. The sequenced sample consisted of PBMCs. The receptors here all came from a man aged 45 to 65 in good health and CMV-seropositive.

This clone was observed a few times. The genes are TRBV6-6 and TRBJ1-6; D is uncertain. This CDR3 is 15 amino acids long. CDR1 MNHNY and CDR2 SVGAGI come from the germline V gene (reference sequence). V was pared by 6 bases and J by 0 bases, with 9 bases between. CDR3 amino acids: CASSLKSSYNSPLHF. The CDR3 DNA is TGTGCCAGCAGCTTGAAGAGCTCCTATAATTCACCCCTCCACTTT.

There are a few counts of this clone. V gene TRBV10-3 combines with J gene TRBJ2-7; no clear D gene. The CDR3 runs 13 residues. In germline, CDR1 is ENHRY, CDR2 SYGVKD. V lost 0 bases, J lost 3 bases, and 6 bases lay in between. This CDR3 is CAISESEVYEQYV. The CDR3 DNA sequence: TGTGCCATCAGTGAGTCCGAGGTCTACGAGCAGTACGTC.

The CDR3 DNA sequence: TGTGCCAGCAGCCGTAGCACAGATACGCAGTATTTT. It translates to CASSRSTDTQYF. This chain joins TRBV27 and TRBJ2-3; D is undetermined. Germline loops: CDR1 MNHEY, CDR2 SMNVEV (reference sequence). V was shortened by 6 bases and J by 0 bases, with 4 bases between the two germline ends. The length of the CDR3 is 12 residues.

The rearrangement joins TRBV15 to TRBJ1-2; 7 bases agree with TRBD1. The CDR3 covers 13 residues. V lost 5 bases and J lost 8; bases outside the gene matches: 8. Germline V gene lookup returns CDR1 LNHNV and CDR2 YYDKDF (reference sequence). Here the CDR3 DNA reads TGTGCCACCAGCTGGGCAGGGACAGACGGCTACACCTTC. Its protein product is CATSWAGTDGYTF.

This clone was detected only a few times. The V call is TRBV9, the J call TRBJ2-6, with no clear D. The CDR3 has 19 residues. CDR1 SGDLS and CDR2 YYNGEE come from the germline V gene. V was cut by 2 bases and J by 1 base, with 19 bases left in between. CDR3 bases: TGTGCCAGCAGCGTTTTATCCGGGTCGCATCGGTCTGGGGCCAACGTCCTGACTTTC. The encoded protein is CASSVLSGSHRSGANVLTF.

This clone was seen a handful of times. The chain couples TRBV29-1 to TRBJ2-7; D uncertain. Trimming took off 7 bases at V and 0 bases at J, with 10 bases between the two ends. CDR3 size: 12 residues. Germline-derived CDR1 and CDR2 are SQVTM and ANQGSEA. CDR3: CSAQTSSYEQYF. The DNA for the CDR3 is TGCAGCGCCCAAACCAGCTCCTACGAGCAGTACTTC.

A few counts support this clone. CDR3: CASTTSTLVHEQFF. The CDR3 coding sequence is TGTGCCTCCACAACTTCGACACTCGTGCATGAGCAGTTCTTC. This chain connects TRBV28 to TRBJ2-1; no reliable D call. Germline lookup yields CDR1 MDHEN and CDR2 SYDVKM. The CDR3 is 14 residues long. Trimming removed 11 bases from V and 8 bases from J, with 22 bases in between.

V gene TRBV6-5 combines with J gene TRBJ2-5; 9 nucleotides match TRBD1. The CDR3 totals 14 residues. Germline values: CDR1 MNHEY, CDR2 SVGAGI. Losses at the gene ends were 6 bases for V and 0 bases for J; bases not matched to a gene: 2. CDR3 sequence reads: CASRTGGNQETQYF. CDR3 DNA sequence: TGTGCCAGCAGGACAGGGGGGAACCAAGAGACCCAGTACTTC.

This clone showed up just once. The chain has TRBV11-3 and TRBJ2-1; TRBD2 agrees at 13 bases. The germline gives CDR1 SGHNT, CDR2 YENEEA. Germline trimming cut 5 bases from V and 4 bases from J; bases unmatched to any gene: 5. The CDR3 length is 16 residues. As DNA, the CDR3 is TGTGCCAGCAGCGGAAGACTAGCGGGGGGTTACAATGAGCAGTTCTTC. Encoded protein: CASSGRLAGGYNEQFF. Filled out from reference TRBV11-3 and TRBJ2-1, the complete variable domain reads EAGVVQSPRYKIIEKKQPVAFWCNPISGHNTLYWYLQNLGQGPELLIRYENEEAVDDSQLPKDRFSAERLKGVDSTLKIQPAELGDSAVYLCASSGRLAGGYNEQFFGPGTRLTVL.

Points on this clone: The conserved phenylalanine or tryptophan normally closing the CDR3 is absent here, so this likely arose from a read error. The V gene is TRBV9, the J gene TRBJ2-3; no firm D call. Germline assignment: CDR1 SGDLS and CDR2 YYNGEE. The ends were cut back, 0 bases at V and 4 bases at J, with 6 bases in the middle. The CDR3 loop spans 13 amino acids. Here the CDR3 DNA reads TGTGCCAGCAGCGTAGCAGGCTCAGATACGCAGTATGTT. Amino acids: CASSVAGSDTQYV.

There are a few counts of this clone. The chain recombines TRBV6-5 with TRBJ1-6, with D unclear. Trimming shortened V by 10 bases and J by 4 bases, and 14 bases separated the two germline ends. Germline V gene data show CDR1 as MNHEY and CDR2 as SVGAGI. The CDR3 is made up of 14 amino acids. CDR3 DNA: TGTGCCACCCAAGCCGTACGGTATAATTCACCCCTCCACTTT. Translation gives CATQAVRYNSPLHF.

Concerning this clone itself: Other DNA sequences from this sample encode an identical CDR3 as well. The chain combines TRBV28 with TRBJ2-5; TRBD2 matches at 8 bases. The V segment lost 5 bases and the J segment 4 bases; nucleotides outside the gene matches: 0. There are 12 residues in the CDR3. Germline V gene data show CDR1 as MDHEN and CDR2 as SYDVKM. In DNA, the CDR3 is TGTGCCAGCAGTGGGACTAGAGAGACCCAGTACTTC. Its translation is CASSGTRETQYF.

This chain uses TRBV10-1 with TRBJ2-5, with TRBD1 matching over 11 bases. The V and J ends lost 5 bases and 5 bases, in that order; junction bases with no gene match: 4. The CDR3 sequence is 14 residues long. Germline CDR1 is WNHNN and CDR2 is SYGVQD (reference sequence). CDR3 DNA: TGCGCCAGCAGTCTTGGACAGGGGGCTGAGACCCAGTACTTC. It encodes CASSLGQGAETQYF.

The genes are TRBV4-1 and TRBJ1-4; TRBD1 matches 11 bases. Germline V gene sequence: CDR1 MGHRA, CDR2 YSYEKL. This CDR3 is built from 16 residues. V was clipped by 4 bases and J by 5 bases; unmatched bases: 6. The CDR3 DNA reads TGCGCCAGCAGCCCGGGGACAGGGGGTACGAATGAAAAACTGTTTTTT. It encodes CASSPGTGGTNEKLFF.

This clone was counted a few times. This sequence joins TRBV6-1 and TRBJ1-2; 8 bases map to TRBD1. Germline values: CDR1 MNHNS, CDR2 SASEGT. The CDR3 length is 15 residues. The V gene end was trimmed by 6 bases and the J gene end by 4 bases; junction bases not matched to a gene: 10. The CDR3 nucleotides are TGTGCCAGCAGACCCGGACAGGGAGAAGGCTATGGCTACACCTTC. Encoded protein: CASRPGQGEGYGYTF.

This clone was observed a handful of times. This chain links TRBV6-5 with TRBJ1-5; D may be TRBD1 (6 bases). Per the germline V gene, CDR1 is MNHEY and CDR2 is SVGAGI. With 10 bases removed from V and 3 bases from J, the gap between germline ends came to 16 bases. The CDR3 spans 14 residues. CDR3 region: CATKGEGDNQPQHF. CDR3 nucleotides: TGTGCCACCAAGGGGGAAGGAGACAATCAGCCCCAGCATTTT.

There are a few counts of this clone. This chain joins TRBV5-1 and TRBJ2-5, with 12 bases fitting TRBD2. V lost 0 bases and J lost 4; bases outside the gene matches: 4. CDR1 is SGHRS and CDR2 is YFSETQ in the germline V gene. This CDR3 spans 16 amino acids. The CDR3 DNA reads TGCGCCAGCAGCTTGGCCCCTAGCGGGGGGGCAGAGACCCAGTACTTC. Its translation is CASSLAPSGGAETQYF.

The chain has TRBV28 and TRBJ1-2, with D unresolved. Germline V gene sequence: CDR1 MDHEN, CDR2 SYDVKM. CDR3 length: 14 amino acids. Trimming took off 5 bases at V and 3 bases at J, with 13 bases between the two ends. DNA of the CDR3: TGTGCCAGCAGTGCAGACGGCGGGGACTATGGCTACACCTTC. Translating gives CASSADGGDYGYTF.